This paragraph covers one TCR beta chain sequence. This record belongs to a study of blood T cells in healthy people across ages. With 5 bases clipped from V and 3 bases from J, the junction kept 4 bases outside the gene matches. The CDR3 length is 15 residues. In germline, CDR1 is DFQATT, CDR2 SNEGSKA (reference sequence). A second PCR, run for roughly 7 to 12 cycles, used a sample-barcoded 5' primer plus a J-beta primer mix. In TCRdb, the 5' RACE reads were re-called with MiXCR into one record per CDR3 protein. Among approximately 1.5 million distinct CDR3 sequences listed, about 31% were seen once.

This receptor was obtained from a woman aged 25 to 39 in good health. The specimen was blood. The V and J genes are TRBV20-1 and TRBJ2-1; 13 bases map to TRBD2. The DNA for the CDR3 is TGCAGTGCTGGGGGACTAGCGGGGAACTACAATGAGCAGTTCTTC. Residues: CSAGGLAGNYNEQFF.